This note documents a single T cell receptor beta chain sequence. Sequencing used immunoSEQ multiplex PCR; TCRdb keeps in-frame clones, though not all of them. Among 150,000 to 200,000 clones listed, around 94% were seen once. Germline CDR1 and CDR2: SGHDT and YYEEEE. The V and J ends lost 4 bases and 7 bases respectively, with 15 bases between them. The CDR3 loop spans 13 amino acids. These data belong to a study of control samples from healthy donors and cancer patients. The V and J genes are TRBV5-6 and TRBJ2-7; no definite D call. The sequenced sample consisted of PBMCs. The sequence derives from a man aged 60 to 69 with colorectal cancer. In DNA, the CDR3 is TGTGCCAGCAGCCTCGGGCTTCTTGGTGAGCAGTACTTC. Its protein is CASSLGLLGEQYF.